One sample yielded the 15 T cell receptor beta chains listed below, sequenced in a study of graft-versus-host responses after intestinal transplantation. Clones were read by immunoSEQ multiplex PCR, and TCRdb kept only the in-frame ones, dropping some. The repertoire holds some 19,000 clones, with around 40% as singletons. This specimen consisted of alloreactive CD4+ T cells from a mixed lymphocyte reaction culture, obtained before transplantation. Subset in this sample: CFSE-low proliferating T cells sorted from roughly six-day pre-transplant mixed lymphocyte reaction (GvH or HvG direction). The receptors here all came from a human patient who was an organ donor for intestinal transplantation.

This clone occurred a few times. The chain has TRBV6-6 and TRBJ2-7, with D possibly matching TRBD2 (5 bases). In germline, CDR1 is MNHNY, CDR2 SVGAGI (reference sequence). This CDR3 spans 13 amino acids. The ends were cut back, 4 bases at V and 1 base at J, with 8 bases in the middle. CDR3 nucleotides: TGTGCCAGCAGTTCCGAGGGTTCCTACGAGCAGTACTTC. It specifies CASSSEGSYEQYF.

There are a few counts of this clone. This sequence joins TRBV6-5 and TRBJ1-2; D is uncertain. Trimming removed 5 bases at V and 7 bases at J, with 14 bases between. The CDR3 sequence is 13 residues long. From germline, CDR1 is MNHEY and CDR2 SVGAGI. The chain's CDR3 is CASSEALVTGYTF. The CDR3 DNA follows: TGTGCCAGCAGTGAAGCGCTGGTAACTGGCTACACCTTC.

The chain uses TRBV5-1 and TRBJ2-5; 7 bases map to TRBD2. CDR1 is SGHRS, CDR2 YFSETQ, per germline. This CDR3 has 18 residues. Trimming removed 0 bases from V and 4 bases from J; junction bases left unmatched: 15. CDR3 protein: CASSLAGVAGDIRETQYF. The CDR3 DNA reads TGCGCCAGCAGCTTGGCGGGGGTAGCGGGTGACATTAGAGAGACCCAGTACTTC.

The V call is TRBV18, the J call TRBJ2-4, with D unresolved. V was clipped by 3 bases and J by 0 bases, with 9 bases between them. The CDR3 contains 15 residues. In germline, CDR1 is KGHSH, CDR2 LQKENI. CDR3 region: CASSPANLAKNIQYF. The CDR3 nucleotides are TGTGCCAGCTCACCGGCGAATCTAGCCAAAAACATTCAGTACTTC.

This clone came up a few times. This rearrangement joins TRBV7-2 to TRBJ2-7; no clear D gene. V lost 5 bases to trimming and J lost 2 bases, with 13 bases between them. CDR1 is SGHTA and CDR2 is FQGNSA in the germline V gene. This CDR3 has 14 amino acids. The CDR3 protein is CASSRTSLAYEQYF. In DNA, the CDR3 is TGTGCCAGCAGCCGCACCTCCCTAGCCTACGAGCAGTACTTC. Using reference TRBV7-2 and TRBJ2-7 for the parts outside the CDR3, the full variable domain is GAGVSQSPSNKVTEKGKDVELRCDPISGHTALYWYRQSLGQGLEFLIYFQGNSAPDKSGLPSDRFSAERTGGSVSTLTIQRTQQEDSAVYLCASSRTSLAYEQYFGPGTRLTVT.

This clone was seen a handful of times. CDR3 in DNA: TGCGCCAGCAGCGTCGATGGGTCCCAAGCTTTCTTT. Translating it yields CASSVDGSQAFF. This rearrangement joins TRBV5-1 to TRBJ1-1; D is unclear. Trimming stripped 4 bases from V and 9 bases from J, with 13 bases between. This CDR3 contains 12 residues. The germline gives CDR1 SGHRS, CDR2 YFSETQ.

V usage is TRBV27 and J usage is TRBJ2-5; possibly TRBD1 or TRBD2 for D (5 bases each). Germline lookup yields CDR1 MNHEY and CDR2 SMNVEV (reference sequence). Trimming pared 1 base from V and 5 bases from J, leaving 14 bases between. The CDR3 is made up of 15 amino acids. CDR3 nucleotide sequence: TGTGCCAGCAGTTTATTGGGGACGATTGTGGAGACCCAGTACTTC. Its protein is CASSLLGTIVETQYF.

This chain connects TRBV6-5 to TRBJ1-4; 7 nucleotides agree with TRBD1. V was clipped by 6 bases and J by 8 bases; unmatched bases: 9. CDR3 length: 14 amino acids. Germline CDR1 reads MNHEY; CDR2 reads SVGAGI. DNA for the CDR3: TGTGCCAGCAGCGCGGACAGGCCCGGGGAAAAACTGTTTTTT. Protein sequence: CASSADRPGEKLFF.

The rearrangement uses TRBV5-4 and TRBJ1-2; D ambiguous. CDR3 length equals 13 residues. Trimming stripped 6 bases from V and 6 bases from J, with 15 bases between. Germline V gives CDR1 SGHNT, CDR2 YYREEE (reference sequence). The chain's CDR3 is CASTLSGSDGYTF. Written as DNA, the CDR3 is TGTGCCAGCACCCTATCCGGGAGTGATGGCTACACCTTC.

J is TRBJ2-2 and V is TRBV7-2; 9 nucleotides agree with TRBD2. The CDR3 runs 16 residues. CDR1 is SGHTA, CDR2 FQGNSA, per germline. The trim removed 5 bases at V and 2 bases at J, leaving 6 bases unmatched. In nucleotides, the CDR3 is TGTGCCAGCAGCACGAGACTAGCGGAAAACACCGGGGAGCTGTTTTTT. Protein: CASSTRLAENTGELFF.

The J gene is TRBJ1-5, the V gene TRBV4-3; tentative D call: TRBD1 (6 bases). The CDR3 extends over 15 amino acids. Germline lookup yields CDR1 LGHNA and CDR2 YSLEER. Deletions cut 3 bases from V and 6 bases from J, with 15 bases between. The DNA of the CDR3 is TGCGCCAGCAGCCACCAGGGGTTCCCAAGTCAGCCCCAGCATTTT. Its protein product is CASSHQGFPSQPQHF.

Only a few counts were recorded for this clone. The J gene is TRBJ2-5, the V gene TRBV11-2; D is uncertain. From germline, CDR1 is SGHAT and CDR2 FQNNGV. Trimming pared 1 base from V and 5 bases from J, leaving 14 bases between. This CDR3 has 15 residues. CDR3 region: CASSLAAAPVETQYF. As DNA, the CDR3 is TGTGCCAGCAGCTTAGCGGCGGCCCCAGTGGAGACCCAGTACTTC.

This clone appeared once. This rearrangement joins TRBV5-1 to TRBJ2-7; 10 bases are shared with TRBD2. The V gene's germline CDR1 is SGHRS and CDR2 YFSETQ. The trim removed 0 bases at V and 4 bases at J, leaving 4 bases unmatched. The CDR3 totals 15 residues. The CDR3 DNA reads as TGCGCCAGCAGCTTGGTAGCGGGAGGTCCTTACGAGCAGTACTTC. It specifies CASSLVAGGPYEQYF.

The V call is TRBV7-2, the J call TRBJ2-7; D may be TRBD1 (6 bases). This CDR3 contains 16 residues. Germline lookup yields CDR1 SGHTA and CDR2 FQGNSA. V lost 3 bases and J lost 0, with 15 bases in between. As DNA, the CDR3 is TGTGCCAGCAGCTTTAGGTCGACAGGCCTCTCCTACGAGCAGTACTTC. Its protein product is CASSFRSTGLSYEQYF.

The chain has TRBV7-2 and TRBJ2-4; D is unclear. Trimming pared 1 base from V and 6 bases from J, leaving 7 bases between. Per germline, CDR1 SGHTA and CDR2 FQGNSA. This CDR3 comprises 13 residues. In DNA, the CDR3 is TGTGCCAGCAGCTTAGAGGCGGCAAACATTCAGTACTTC. Amino acid sequence: CASSLEAANIQYF.